The clone carrying this T cell receptor (beta chain) was found a few times. Its antigen is currently unknown. These data belong to a study of Graves' ophthalmopathy and Graves' hyperthyroidism. Study results and caveats: Sensitivity of roughly 71% and specificity of 72.22% were achieved by the model that predicted ophthalmopathy progression.

The starting material, about 9.9 ml of fresh peripheral blood, provided the PBMCs. The sequenced template was RNA, covering the TCR beta CDR3 region. HTBI primers were employed in first-round RT-PCR, then a second-round multiplex PCR followed. TCRdb reprocessed the multiplex PCR reads via MiXCR and lists one record per CDR3 protein. The table has about 700,000 distinct CDR3 sequences, roughly 41% seen once. The CDR3 extends over 13 amino acids. Trimming left V 3 bases short and J 4 bases short, with 9 bases between. Sequencing was carried out using peripheral blood. The receptor was derived from an adult man with Graves' ophthalmopathy. The chain employs TRBV12-3 or TRBV12-4 and TRBJ1-2; D unresolved. The CDR3 DNA follows: TGTGCCAGCAGTTTGAGAGGCCCCTATGGCTACACCTTC. This translates into CASSLRGPYGYTF.